The 12 T cell receptor beta chains presented below share a single source sample, sequenced in a study of Graves' ophthalmopathy and Graves' hyperthyroidism. The authors amplified TCR beta CDR3 regions from RNA transcripts. Second-round multiplex PCR came after first-round RT-PCR with HTBI primers. TCRdb processed the multiplex PCR reads anew with MiXCR; each CDR3 protein has one entry. In the table there are 200,000 to 250,000 distinct CDR3 sequences, about 22% of which are singletons. The sequenced material came from peripheral blood. These receptors came from a woman aged 45-60 years with Graves' ophthalmopathy.

This clonotype was found many times. The chain uses TRBV29-1 and TRBJ2-5; no definite D call. Per germline, CDR1 SQVTM and CDR2 ANQGSEA. The CDR3 runs to 12 residues. The V end was cut by 4 bases, the J end by 2 bases, with 8 bases between. CDR3 in DNA: TGCAGCGTTGCCCATCTACAAGAGACCCAGTACTTC. It specifies CSVAHLQETQYF.

This clonotype was seen a handful of times. The rearrangement joins TRBV3-1 to TRBJ2-7, with a possible D match to TRBD1 (6 bases). V lost 6 bases and J 0 bases, leaving 15 bases between the germline ends. Germline loops: CDR1 LGHDT, CDR2 YNNKEL (reference sequence). The CDR3 loop spans 15 amino acids. The CDR3 is CASSLGQLPSYEQYF. In DNA form, the CDR3 reads TGTGCCAGCAGTCTCGGACAGCTCCCCTCCTACGAGCAGTACTTC.

This clonotype was observed at least ten times. CDR3 loop: CASSKRQGAYEQYF. CDR3 sequence (DNA): TGTGCCAGCAGTAAAAGACAGGGGGCCTACGAGCAGTACTTC. The rearrangement uses TRBV6-2 or TRBV6-3 and TRBJ2-7; 9 bases match TRBD1. The CDR3 consists of 14 residues. Germline V lookup: CDR1 MNHEY, CDR2 SVGEGT. V dropped 5 bases and J dropped 2; count of bases not matched to a gene: 4.

This clonotype was observed a single time. One junction end does not reproduce the germline sequence, and a read error may be involved. The chain combines TRBV12-3 or TRBV12-4 with TRBJ1-3, with D uncertain. This CDR3 is built from 13 residues. DNA for the CDR3: TGTGCCAGCAGTCTCGCAGGAGGAAACACCATATCTTTT. This encodes CASSLAGGNTISF.

There are many counts of this clonotype. The V and J genes are TRBV10-3 and TRBJ2-5; D possibly corresponds to TRBD1 (5 bases). The CDR3 totals 19 residues. Germline V gene data show CDR1 as ENHRY and CDR2 as SYGVKD. Trimming pared 3 bases from V and 1 base from J, leaving 24 bases between. DNA for the CDR3: TGTGCCATCAGTGACCCAAAAGGGGTTGAAGGGCGCCTCCAAGAGACCCAGTACTTC. This codes for CAISDPKGVEGRLQETQYF.

This clonotype was recorded a few times. The J gene is TRBJ1-5, the V gene TRBV12-3 or TRBV12-4; TRBD1 is a possible D gene (6 bases). The CDR3 runs 15 residues. Trimming removed 5 bases at V and 0 bases at J, with 11 bases between. CDR3 sequence (DNA): TGTGCCAGCAGTGCGGACAGCGATAGCAATCAGCCCCAGCATTTT. Protein: CASSADSDSNQPQHF.

The rearrangement links TRBV19 to TRBJ2-4; D is possibly TRBD1 (5 bases). The CDR3 has 15 amino acids. From germline, CDR1 is LNHDA and CDR2 SQIVND (reference sequence). The germline V and J ends were trimmed by 7 bases and 1 base, with 14 bases remaining between them. DNA of the CDR3: TGTGCCAGTACAGAGGCAGGGCAGGCCAAAAACATTCAGTACTTC. Its protein product is CASTEAGQAKNIQYF.

This clonotype was recorded at least ten times. The rearrangement links TRBV6-2 or TRBV6-3 to TRBJ1-1; 7 bases line up with TRBD1. Germline CDR1 and CDR2: MNHEY and SVGEGT. The J segment lost 4 bases and the V segment lost 9 bases, leaving 5 bases of the junction unmatched. The CDR3 has 12 amino acids. The CDR3 nucleotides read TGTGCCAGTAGGACAGGCGTCACTGAAGCTTTCTTT. As protein: CASRTGVTEAFF.

In nucleotides, the CDR3 is TGTGCCAGTATGGCCTACAACTCCTACGAGCAGTACTTC. Its protein product is CASMAYNSYEQYF. This sequence joins TRBV6-1 and TRBJ2-7, with no clear D. The CDR3 has 13 residues. The germline V and J ends were trimmed by 9 bases and 0 bases, with 12 bases remaining between them. Germline CDR1 is MNHNS and CDR2 is SASEGT.

The chain couples TRBV5-1 to TRBJ2-7; D could derive from TRBD1 or TRBD2 (5 bases each). The CDR3 spans 18 residues. Germline loops: CDR1 SGHRS, CDR2 YFSETQ. V gave up 0 bases and J gave up 0 bases, with 19 bases separating them. CDR3 amino acids: CASSLAPSRDGSSYEQYF. The CDR3 region has the DNA TGCGCCAGCAGCTTGGCCCCCTCCCGGGACGGCAGCTCCTACGAGCAGTACTTC.

The sample holds a few counts of this clonotype. A read error may produce the germline difference seen at one junction end. CDR3: CATSAGGGTEAYF. DNA of the CDR3: TGTGCCACCAGTGCAGGGGGGGGAACTGAAGCTTACTTT. V gene TRBV24-1 combines with J gene TRBJ1-1; 7 nucleotides agree with TRBD1. Per germline, CDR1 KGHDR and CDR2 SFDVKD. This CDR3 spans 13 amino acids.

Many counts were recorded for this clonotype. The rearrangement joins TRBV2 to TRBJ2-5, with D possibly matching TRBD1 (5 bases). V lost 8 bases to trimming and J lost 0 bases, with 10 bases between them. CDR1 SNHLY and CDR2 FYNNEI come from the germline V gene. The CDR3 consists of 13 residues. The CDR3 nucleotides read TGTGCCAGCTGCAGGGTGTACCAAGAGACCCAGTACTTC. Its translation: CASCRVYQETQYF.